These T cell receptor beta chains were read from a single sample in a study of PD-1 blockade in mismatch repair-deficient tumors. For these TCRs, the target antigens are not known. This table comes from immunoSEQ multiplex PCR, and its TCRdb copy is limited to in-frame clones, with some not included. The sample holds over 14,000 clones, roughly 80% seen once. The source material was cells cultured in vitro, sampled from a patient treated with pembrolizumab. Receptors originate from an adult with mismatch repair-deficient cancer. The CDR3 runs from the conserved cysteine through the conserved F or W. A D gene is named only where the DNA matches it firmly. Clone size is given for some rows only: seen once, a few or many times, or a class if the clone is expanded.

v_call,clone_size,j_call,d_call,cdr3_aa,cdr3_nt
TRBV5-4,NA,TRBJ2-3,TRBD2,CASSLSGRSTDTQYF,TGTGCCAGCAGCTTAAGCGGGAGGAGTACAGATACGCAGTATTTT
TRBV7-9,large,TRBJ1-2,TRBD1,CASRTGGQIGYTF,TGTGCCAGCCGGACAGGGGGCCAGATTGGCTACACCTTC
TRBV2,NA,TRBJ2-2,TRBD1,CASSEWTGGTGELFF,TGTGCCAGCAGTGAATGGACAGGGGGCACCGGGGAGCTGTTTTTT
TRBV6-1,NA,TRBJ2-4,NA,CASSELTSDKNIQYF,TGTGCCAGCAGTGAACTAACTTCGGACAAAAACATTCAGTACTTC
TRBV6-1,once,TRBJ1-1,NA,CASSFQTVTAFF,TGTGCCAGCAGTTTTCAGACAGTTACAGCTTTCTTT
TRBV13,NA,TRBJ2-2,NA,CASSWDESIGELFF,TGTGCCAGCAGCTGGGACGAGAGTATCGGGGAGCTGTTTTTT
TRBV18,few,TRBJ1-1,NA,CASSPKSAGVTEAFF,TGTGCCAGCTCACCTAAATCGGCAGGGGTTACTGAAGCTTTCTTT
TRBV4-1,NA,TRBJ1-6,NA,CASSQPLRDSPLHF,TGCGCCAGCAGCCAGCCCCTCAGGGACTCACCCCTCCACTTT
TRBV5-8,NA,TRBJ2-1,NA,CASSAKQGRSHNEQFF,TGTGCCAGCAGCGCAAAACAGGGTCGGTCACACAATGAGCAGTTCTTC
TRBV11-2,NA,TRBJ1-2,NA,CASSPVKGRFGYGYTF,TGTGCCAGCAGCCCGGTTAAGGGTCGCTTCGGCTATGGCTACACCTTC
TRBV11-2,NA,TRBJ2-1,TRBD2,CASSARLAGRLNEQFF,TGTGCCAGCAGCGCCAGACTAGCGGGACGTTTGAATGAGCAGTTCTTC
TRBV7-8,NA,TRBJ2-5,TRBD2,CASSLAGRVRETQYF,TGTGCCAGCAGCCTAGCGGGTCGGGTGAGAGAGACCCAGTACTTC
TRBV30,NA,TRBJ2-7,NA,CAWEVGTEQYF,TGTGCCTGGGAGGTAGGGACCGAGCAGTACTTC
TRBV6-5,few,TRBJ1-5,NA,CASSYSSAPNQPQHF,TGTGCCAGCAGTTACTCGTCAGCCCCCAATCAGCCCCAGCATTTT
TRBV23-1,NA,TRBJ1-2,NA,CASDVRGGQRGYTF,TGCGCCAGCGACGTTCGGGGGGGGCAGAGGGGCTACACCTTC
TRBV7-7,NA,TRBJ2-2,NA,CASSSSVTATTGELFF,TGTGCCAGCAGCTCTTCGGTGACGGCCACCACCGGGGAGCTGTTTTTT
TRBV7-2,NA,TRBJ2-5,NA,CASSSSSARGETQYF,TGTGCCAGCAGCTCCTCTAGCGCCCGGGGGGAGACCCAGTACTTC
TRBV27,NA,TRBJ2-6,NA,CASSGERGYGANVLTF,TGTGCCAGCAGCGGAGAAAGGGGTTATGGGGCCAACGTCCTGACTTTC
TRBV19,NA,TRBJ2-2,NA,CASSIGRGNTGELFF,TGTGCCAGTAGTATCGGCAGGGGTAACACCGGGGAGCTGTTTTTT
TRBV27,NA,TRBJ2-1,TRBD2,CASSLRLRLAGAVNNEQFF,TGTGCCAGCAGTTTACGGCTACGACTAGCGGGAGCTGTTAACAATGAGCAGTTCTTC